This TCR beta chain was captured by sequencing in a study of neurological immune-mediated disorders. CDR3 length: 19 residues. CDR1 is DFQATT, CDR2 SNEGSKA, per germline (reference sequence). Trimming cost V 1 base and J 2 bases; bases outside gene matches: 15. TCRdb independently ran MiXCR on the 5' RACE reads; one entry per CDR3 protein. The sample lists about 44,000 distinct CDR3 sequences, roughly a fifth occurring once. Time point specified: technical triplicate 3. This clonotype was observed at least ten times. Sequencing used PBMCs. This sequence was found in a man in his 60s with HTLV-1-associated myelopathy (HAM/TSP). The chain employs TRBV20-1 and TRBJ1-5; 9 bases agree with TRBD1. CDR3 DNA: TGCAGTGCTAGAGGATCCGGGACAGGGAAACTCACGGGCAATCAGCCCCAGCATTTT. The encoded protein is CSARGSGTGKLTGNQPQHF.